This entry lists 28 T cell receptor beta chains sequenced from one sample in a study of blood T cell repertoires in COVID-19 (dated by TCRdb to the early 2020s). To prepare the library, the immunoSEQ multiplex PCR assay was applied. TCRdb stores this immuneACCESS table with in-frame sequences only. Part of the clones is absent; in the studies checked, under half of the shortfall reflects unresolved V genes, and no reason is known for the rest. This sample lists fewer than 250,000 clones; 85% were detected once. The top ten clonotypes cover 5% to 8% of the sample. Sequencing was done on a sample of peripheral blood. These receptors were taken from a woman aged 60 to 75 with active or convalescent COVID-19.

CDR3 nucleotides: TGTGCCACCAGTGGGTCCGGGACTAGCGGGGACCAAAGCTCCTACAATGAGCAGTTCTTC. Its translation: CATSGSGTSGDQSSYNEQFF. The chain couples TRBV24-1 to TRBJ2-1, with TRBD2 matching over 13 bases. This CDR3 is built from 20 residues. V lost 5 bases, J lost 0 bases, and 12 bases stayed unmatched. CDR1 and CDR2 (germline): KGHDR, SFDVKD.

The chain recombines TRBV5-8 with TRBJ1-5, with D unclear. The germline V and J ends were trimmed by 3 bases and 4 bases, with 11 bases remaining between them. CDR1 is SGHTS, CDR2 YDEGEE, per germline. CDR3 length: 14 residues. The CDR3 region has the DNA TGTGCCAGCAGCTACCGGGAGATAAATCAGCCCCAGCATTTT. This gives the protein CASSYREINQPQHF.

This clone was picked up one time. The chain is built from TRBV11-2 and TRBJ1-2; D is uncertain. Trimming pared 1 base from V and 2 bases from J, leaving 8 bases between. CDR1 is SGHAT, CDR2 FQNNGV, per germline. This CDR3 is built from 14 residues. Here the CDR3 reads CASSLAVRNYGYTF. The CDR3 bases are TGTGCCAGCAGCTTAGCAGTCAGGAACTATGGCTACACCTTC.

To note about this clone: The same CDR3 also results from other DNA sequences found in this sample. CDR3 sequence reads: CASSFPTGKKETQYF. DNA of the CDR3: TGTGCCAGCAGTTTCCCGACAGGTAAGAAAGAGACCCAGTACTTC. This rearrangement joins TRBV27 to TRBJ2-5; D may be TRBD1 (6 bases). The V gene's germline CDR1 is MNHEY and CDR2 SMNVEV (reference sequence). This CDR3 has 15 residues. V lost 3 bases and J 3 bases, leaving 14 bases between the germline ends.

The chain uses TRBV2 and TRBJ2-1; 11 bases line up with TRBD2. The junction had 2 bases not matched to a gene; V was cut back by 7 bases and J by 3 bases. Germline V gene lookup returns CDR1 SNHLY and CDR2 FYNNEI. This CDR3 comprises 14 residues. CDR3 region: CASTGTSGYNEQFF. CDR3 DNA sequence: TGTGCCAGCACCGGGACTAGCGGCTACAATGAGCAGTTCTTC.

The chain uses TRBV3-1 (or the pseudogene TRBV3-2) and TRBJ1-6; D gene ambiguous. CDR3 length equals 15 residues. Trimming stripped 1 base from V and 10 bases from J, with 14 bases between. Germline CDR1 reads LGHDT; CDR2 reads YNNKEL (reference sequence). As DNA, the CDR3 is TGTGCCAGCAGCCAAGTTGGGCGGGATAGGTCACCCCTCCACTTT. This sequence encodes CASSQVGRDRSPLHF.

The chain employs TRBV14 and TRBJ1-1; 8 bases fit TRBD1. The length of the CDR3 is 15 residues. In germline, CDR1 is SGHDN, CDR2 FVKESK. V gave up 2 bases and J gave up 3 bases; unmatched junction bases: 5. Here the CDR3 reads CASSQQGAGYTEAFF. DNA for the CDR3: TGTGCCAGCAGCCAACAGGGGGCTGGGTACACTGAAGCTTTCTTT.

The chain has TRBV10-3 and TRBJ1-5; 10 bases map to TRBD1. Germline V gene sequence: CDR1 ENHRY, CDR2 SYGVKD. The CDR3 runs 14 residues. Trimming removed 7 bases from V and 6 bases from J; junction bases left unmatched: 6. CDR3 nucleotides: TGTGCCATCAACGACAGGGGGCAGGGTCAGCCCCAGCATTTT. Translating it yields CAINDRGQGQPQHF.

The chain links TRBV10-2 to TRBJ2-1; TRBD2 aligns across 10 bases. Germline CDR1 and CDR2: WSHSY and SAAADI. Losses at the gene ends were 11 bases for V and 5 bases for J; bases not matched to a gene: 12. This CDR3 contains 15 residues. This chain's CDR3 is CAGGGTSARHNEQFF. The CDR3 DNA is TGCGCCGGGGGGGGGACTAGCGCGAGGCACAATGAGCAGTTCTTC.

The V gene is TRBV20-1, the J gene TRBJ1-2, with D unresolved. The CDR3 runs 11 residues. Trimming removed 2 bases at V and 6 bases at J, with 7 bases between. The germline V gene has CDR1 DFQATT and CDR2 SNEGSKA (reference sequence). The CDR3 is CSARYQNGYTF. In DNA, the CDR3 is TGCAGTGCTAGATACCAGAATGGCTACACCTTC.

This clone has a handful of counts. The CDR3 DNA follows: TGTGCCACCAGTGATTTGCCGGGACAGGGGCCCAGCGTCAAGTGGAATGAGCAGTTCTTC. Encoded protein: CATSDLPGQGPSVKWNEQFF. The V gene is TRBV24-1, the J gene TRBJ2-1, with 10 bases fitting TRBD1. This CDR3 spans 20 amino acids. From germline, CDR1 is KGHDR and CDR2 SFDVKD. V was clipped by 0 bases and J by 7 bases; unmatched bases: 17.

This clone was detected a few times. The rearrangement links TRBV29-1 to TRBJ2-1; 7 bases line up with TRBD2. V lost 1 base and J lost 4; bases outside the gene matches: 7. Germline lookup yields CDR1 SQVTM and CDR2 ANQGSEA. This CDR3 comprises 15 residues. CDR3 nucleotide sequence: TGCAGCGTTGAAGTTGGACTAGTTGAATACAATGAGCAGTTCTTC. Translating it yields CSVEVGLVEYNEQFF.

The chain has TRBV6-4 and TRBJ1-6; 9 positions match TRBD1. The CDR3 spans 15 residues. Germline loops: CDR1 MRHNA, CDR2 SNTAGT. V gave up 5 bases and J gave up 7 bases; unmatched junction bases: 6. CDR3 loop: CASSRQGEGNSPLHF. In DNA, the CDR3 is TGTGCCAGCAGTCGACAGGGGGAAGGCAATTCACCCCTCCACTTT.

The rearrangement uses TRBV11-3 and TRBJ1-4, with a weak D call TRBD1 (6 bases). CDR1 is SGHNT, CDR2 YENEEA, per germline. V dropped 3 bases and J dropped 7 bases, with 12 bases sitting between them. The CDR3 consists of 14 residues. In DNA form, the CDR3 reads TGTGCCAGCAGCTTGGGGGGGGCCAGTGAAAAACTGTTTTTT. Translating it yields CASSLGGASEKLFF.

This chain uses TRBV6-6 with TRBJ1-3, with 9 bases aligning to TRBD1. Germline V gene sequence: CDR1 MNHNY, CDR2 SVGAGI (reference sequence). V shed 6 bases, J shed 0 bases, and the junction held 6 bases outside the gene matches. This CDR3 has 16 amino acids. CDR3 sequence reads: CASRPGTGTSGNTIYF. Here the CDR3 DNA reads TGTGCCAGCAGACCCGGGACAGGGACCTCTGGAAACACCATATATTTT.

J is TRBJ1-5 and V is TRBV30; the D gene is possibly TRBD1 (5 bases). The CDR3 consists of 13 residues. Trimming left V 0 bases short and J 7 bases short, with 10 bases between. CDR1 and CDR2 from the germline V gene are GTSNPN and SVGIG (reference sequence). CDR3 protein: CAWSVRRGQPQHF. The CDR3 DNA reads TGTGCCTGGAGTGTACGACGGGGGCAGCCCCAGCATTTT.

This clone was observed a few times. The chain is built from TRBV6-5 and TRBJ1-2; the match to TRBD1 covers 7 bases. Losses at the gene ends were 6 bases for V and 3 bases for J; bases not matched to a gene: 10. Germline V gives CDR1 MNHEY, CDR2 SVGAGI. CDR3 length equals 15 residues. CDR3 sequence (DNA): TGTGCCAGCAGCCCCCAGACAGGGAACCACTATGGCTACACCTTC. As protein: CASSPQTGNHYGYTF.

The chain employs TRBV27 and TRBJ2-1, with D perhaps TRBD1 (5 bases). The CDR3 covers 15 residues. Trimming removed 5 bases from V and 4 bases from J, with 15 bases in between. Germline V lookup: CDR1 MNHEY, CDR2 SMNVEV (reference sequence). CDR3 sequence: CASSIGASRYNEQFF. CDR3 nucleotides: TGTGCCAGCAGTATAGGGGCTTCCCGGTACAATGAGCAGTTCTTC.

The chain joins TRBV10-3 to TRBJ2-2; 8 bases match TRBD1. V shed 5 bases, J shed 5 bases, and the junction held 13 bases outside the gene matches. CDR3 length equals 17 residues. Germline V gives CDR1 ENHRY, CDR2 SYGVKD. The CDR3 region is CAISYLSATGVTGELFF. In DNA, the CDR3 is TGTGCCATCAGTTACTTATCCGCGACAGGGGTAACCGGGGAGCTGTTTTTT.

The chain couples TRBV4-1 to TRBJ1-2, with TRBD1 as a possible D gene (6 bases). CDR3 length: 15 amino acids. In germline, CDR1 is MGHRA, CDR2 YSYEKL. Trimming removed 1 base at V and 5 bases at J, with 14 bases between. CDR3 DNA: TGCGCCAGCAGCCAAGGGGCAGGGGCGCGATATGGCTACACCTTC. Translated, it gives CASSQGAGARYGYTF.

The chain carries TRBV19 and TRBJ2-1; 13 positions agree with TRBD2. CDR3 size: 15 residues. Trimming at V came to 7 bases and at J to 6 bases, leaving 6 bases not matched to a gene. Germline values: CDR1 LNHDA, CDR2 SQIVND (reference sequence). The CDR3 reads CASTLTSGGLNEQFF. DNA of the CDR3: TGTGCCAGTACCTTGACTAGCGGGGGGCTCAATGAGCAGTTCTTC.

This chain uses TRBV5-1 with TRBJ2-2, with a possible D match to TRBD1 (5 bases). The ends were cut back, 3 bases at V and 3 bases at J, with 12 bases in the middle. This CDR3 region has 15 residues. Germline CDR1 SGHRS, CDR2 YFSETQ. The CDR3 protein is CASSSQGPDTGELFF. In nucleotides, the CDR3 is TGCGCCAGCAGCTCCCAGGGCCCCGACACCGGGGAGCTGTTTTTT.

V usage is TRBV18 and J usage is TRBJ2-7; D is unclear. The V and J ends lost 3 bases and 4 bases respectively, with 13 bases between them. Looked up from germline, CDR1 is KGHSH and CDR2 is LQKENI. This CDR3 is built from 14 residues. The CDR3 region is CASSPTNFKYEQYV. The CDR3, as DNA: TGTGCCAGCTCACCCACCAACTTCAAATACGAGCAGTACGTC.

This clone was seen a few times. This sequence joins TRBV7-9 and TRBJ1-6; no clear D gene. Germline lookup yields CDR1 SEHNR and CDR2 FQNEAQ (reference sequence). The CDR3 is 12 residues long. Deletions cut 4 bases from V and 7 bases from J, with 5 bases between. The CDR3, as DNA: TGTGCCAGCAGCTCCCCAAATTCACCCCTCCACTTT. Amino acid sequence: CASSSPNSPLHF.

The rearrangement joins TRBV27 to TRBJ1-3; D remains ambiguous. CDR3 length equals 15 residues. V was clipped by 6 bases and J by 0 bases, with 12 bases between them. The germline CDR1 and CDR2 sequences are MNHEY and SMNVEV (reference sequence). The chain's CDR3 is CASSRWPRSGNTIYF. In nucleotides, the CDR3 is TGTGCCAGCAGCCGATGGCCACGCTCTGGAAACACCATATATTTT.

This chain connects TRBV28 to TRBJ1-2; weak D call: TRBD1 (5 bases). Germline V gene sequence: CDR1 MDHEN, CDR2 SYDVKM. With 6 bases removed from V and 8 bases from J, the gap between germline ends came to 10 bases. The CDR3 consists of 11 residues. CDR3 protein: CASRGTFGYTF. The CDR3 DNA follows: TGTGCCAGCAGGGGGACTTTCGGCTACACCTTC.

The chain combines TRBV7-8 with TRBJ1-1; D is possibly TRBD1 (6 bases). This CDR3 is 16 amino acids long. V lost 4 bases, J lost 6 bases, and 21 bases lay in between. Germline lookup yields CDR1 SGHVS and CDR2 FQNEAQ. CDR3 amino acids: CASSSSPQQGGPEAFF. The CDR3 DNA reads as TGTGCCAGCAGCTCCTCCCCCCAACAGGGTGGGCCTGAAGCTTTCTTT.

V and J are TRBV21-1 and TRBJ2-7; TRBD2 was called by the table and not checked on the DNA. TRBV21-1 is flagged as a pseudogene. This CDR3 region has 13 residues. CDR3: CASSSRVLYEQYV. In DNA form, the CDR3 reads TGTGCCAGCAGCAGTCGGGTTCTCTACGAGCAGTACGTC.